This T cell receptor beta chain was observed in a study of cytomegalovirus exposure and HLA in healthy donors. Study context: The use of the same platform for the approximately 110 validation repertoires and the 550 to 700 first-cohort repertoires was reported by a later analysis.

Points on this clone: Its antigen is undetermined.

TCRdb's copy holds only in-frame clones and misses some; the assay was immunoSEQ multiplex PCR. The profile shows fewer than 85,000 clones, roughly 96% of them singletons. This CDR3 comprises 13 residues. Study results and limitations: Around 160 TCR beta chains were listed as cytomegalovirus-associated. Confirmation was obtained in vitro that a few CMV-associated chains are specific for CMV antigens. Cytomegalovirus status was reportedly diagnosed by the classifier with high sensitivity and specificity.

This clonotype originated in a woman in her late teens or twenties in good health and CMV-seronegative. The rearrangement uses TRBV21-1 and TRBJ2-7; TRBD2 reflects the table's D call only, with no check against the DNA. TRBV21-1 represents a pseudogene. The material sequenced was PBMCs. CDR3 bases: TGTGCCAGCGGACTAGCGGGGCGGTACGAGCAGTACTTC. This codes for CASGLAGRYEQYF.